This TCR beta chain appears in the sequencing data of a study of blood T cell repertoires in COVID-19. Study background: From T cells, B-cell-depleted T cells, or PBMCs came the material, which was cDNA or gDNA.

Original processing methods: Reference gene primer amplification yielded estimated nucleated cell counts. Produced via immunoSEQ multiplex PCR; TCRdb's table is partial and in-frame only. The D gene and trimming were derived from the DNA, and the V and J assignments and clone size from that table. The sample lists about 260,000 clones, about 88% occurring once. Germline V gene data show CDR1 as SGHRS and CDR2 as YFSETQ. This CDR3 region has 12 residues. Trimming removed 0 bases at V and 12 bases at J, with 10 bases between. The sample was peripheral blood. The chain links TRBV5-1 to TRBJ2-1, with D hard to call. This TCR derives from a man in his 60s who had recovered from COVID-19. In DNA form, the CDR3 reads TGCGCCAGCAGCTTGGGTGTAGGCGGGCAGTTCTTC. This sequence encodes CASSLGVGGQFF.